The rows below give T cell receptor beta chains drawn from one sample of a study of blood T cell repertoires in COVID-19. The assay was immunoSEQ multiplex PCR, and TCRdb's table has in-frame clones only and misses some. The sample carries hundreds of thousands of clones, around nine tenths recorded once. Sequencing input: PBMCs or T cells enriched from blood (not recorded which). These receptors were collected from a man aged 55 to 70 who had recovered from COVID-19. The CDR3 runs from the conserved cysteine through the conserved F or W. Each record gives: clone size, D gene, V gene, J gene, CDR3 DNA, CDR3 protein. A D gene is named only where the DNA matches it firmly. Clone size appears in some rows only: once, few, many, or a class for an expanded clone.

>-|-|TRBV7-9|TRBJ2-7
TGTGCCAGCAGCCCCGCACGCAACCGACAGCGATCCGCCTACGAGCAGTACTTC
CASSPARNRQRSAYEQYF
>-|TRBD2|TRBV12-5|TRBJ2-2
TGTGCTAGTGGTTATTTAACTAGCGGGAACACCGGGGAGCTGTTTTTT
CASGYLTSGNTGELFF
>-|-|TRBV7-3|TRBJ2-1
TGTGCCAGCAGCTCCCGACAGGTTTCCTACAATGAGCAGTTCTTC
CASSSRQVSYNEQFF
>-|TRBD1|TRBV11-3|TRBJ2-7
TGTGCCAGCAGCCCGGACAGGGGCTCCCTATACTTC
CASSPDRGSLYF
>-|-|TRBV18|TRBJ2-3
TGTGCCAGCTCACCAGGTGGCAGGGAAACAGATACGCAGTATTTT
CASSPGGRETDTQYF
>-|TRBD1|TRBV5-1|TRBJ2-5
TGCGCCAGCAGCTTGGTGCGGACAGGGCGAGAGACCCAGTACTTC
CASSLVRTGRETQYF
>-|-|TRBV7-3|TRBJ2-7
TGTGCCAGCAGCTTAGGGCGAGCGGGCGACTACGAGCAGTACTTC
CASSLGRAGDYEQYF
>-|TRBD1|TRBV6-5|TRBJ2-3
TGTGCCAGCAGTTCCCTACACAGGGGCCCTAGAGATACGCAGTATTTT
CASSSLHRGPRDTQYF
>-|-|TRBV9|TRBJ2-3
TGTGCCAGCAGCCCTTCCGGGAGTGGAGATACGCAGTATTTT
CASSPSGSGDTQYF
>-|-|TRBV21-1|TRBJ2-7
TGTGCCAGCAGCAAAGAGAGGCACAGGGGTGGCTACGAGCAGTACTTC
CASSKERHRGGYEQYF
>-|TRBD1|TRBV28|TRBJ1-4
TGTGCCAGCAGTCCACCGGGACAGGGGAATGAAAAACTGTTTTTT
CASSPPGQGNEKLFF
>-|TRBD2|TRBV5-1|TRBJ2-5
TGCGCCAGCAGCTTGGCCTATCCCACTAGCGGGAGGAGTACGACCCAGTACTTC
CASSLAYPTSGRSTTQYF
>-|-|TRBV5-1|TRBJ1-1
TGCGCCAGCGGAGAGATTATGAAGAACACTGAAGCTTTCTTT
CASGEIMKNTEAFF
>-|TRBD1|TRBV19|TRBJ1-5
TGTGCCAGTAGTTCGTGGACAGGAACGAATCAGCCCCAGCATTTT
CASSSWTGTNQPQHF
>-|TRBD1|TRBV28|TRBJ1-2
TGTGCCAGCAGTTTAGGACAGGGGGACTATGGCTACACCTTC
CASSLGQGDYGYTF
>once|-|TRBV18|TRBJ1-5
TGTGCCAGCTCACCACCGCCGGTTGTAGATCAGCCCCAGCATTTT
CASSPPPVVDQPQHF
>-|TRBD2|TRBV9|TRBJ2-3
TGTGCCAGCAGCATCCTAGCGGGTATCACAGATACGCAGTATTTT
CASSILAGITDTQYF
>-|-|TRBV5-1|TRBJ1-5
TGCGCCAGCAGCTTGGAATCAGGGCCCAATCAGCCCCAGCATTTT
CASSLESGPNQPQHF
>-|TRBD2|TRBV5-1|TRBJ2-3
TGCGCCAGCAGCTTATTAGCGGGGACACTCACAGATACGCAGTATTTT
CASSLLAGTLTDTQYF
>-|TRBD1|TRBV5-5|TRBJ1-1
TGTGCCAGCAGACCTACTACAGGGGCCGGGGAGAGGAACACTGAAGCTTTCTTT
CASRPTTGAGERNTEAFF
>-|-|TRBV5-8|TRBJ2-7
TGTGCCAGCAGCAAGGACTTTTCAGAGTACGAGCAGTACTTC
CASSKDFSEYEQYF
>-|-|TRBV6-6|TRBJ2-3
TGTGCCAGCAGTTACAAGACAGGCGGAGATACGCAGTATTTT
CASSYKTGGDTQYF
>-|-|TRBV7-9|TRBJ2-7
TGTGCCAGCAGCCGACTGAACTCCTACGAGCAGTACTTC
CASSRLNSYEQYF
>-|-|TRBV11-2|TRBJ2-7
TGTGCCAGCAACCACAGGTCAGAGTACGAGCAGTACTTC
CASNHRSEYEQYF
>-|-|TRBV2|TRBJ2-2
TGTGCCAGCAGTGAATGTGAGGAGTGCCCCGGGGAGCTGTTTTTT
CASSECEECPGELFF
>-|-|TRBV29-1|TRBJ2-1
TGCAGCGTTACTGGTTACAATGAGCAGTTCTTC
CSVTGYNEQFF
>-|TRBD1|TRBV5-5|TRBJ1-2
TGTGCCAGCAGCTTGGTCGGGACAGGGTCATCCGGCTATGGCTACACCTTC
CASSLVGTGSSGYGYTF
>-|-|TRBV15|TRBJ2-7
TGTGCCACCAGCTTAGGGACATCGGTCTACGAGCAGTACTTC
CATSLGTSVYEQYF
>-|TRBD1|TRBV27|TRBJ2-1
TGTGCCAGCAGTTTCACGGACAGGATACCCTTCTTC
CASSFTDRIPFF
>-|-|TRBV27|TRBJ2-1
TGTGCCAGCAGCCGCAAACCTAGGGGTAATGAGCAGTTCTTC
CASSRKPRGNEQFF
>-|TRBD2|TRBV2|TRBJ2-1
TGTGCCAGCAGCGTCGGGGGTCTAGCGGGTATGTCCTACAATGAGCAGTTCTTC
CASSVGGLAGMSYNEQFF
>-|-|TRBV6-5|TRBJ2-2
TGTGCCAGCAGCAGAACACACGACACCGGGGAGCTGTTTTTT
CASSRTHDTGELFF
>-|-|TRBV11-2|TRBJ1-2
TGTGCCAGCAGCTTAGCCCAGGGTTCTATAGTCGGCTACACCTTC
CASSLAQGSIVGYTF
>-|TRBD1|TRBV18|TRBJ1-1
TGTGCCAGCTCACCACAGGGGGCAAGGAGCACTGAAGCTTTCTTT
CASSPQGARSTEAFF
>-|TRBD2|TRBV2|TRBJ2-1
TGTGCCAGCGTGACTAGCGGGGGAAATGAGCAGTTCTTC
CASVTSGGNEQFF
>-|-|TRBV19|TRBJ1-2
TGTGCCACCACTCGGGCCCAGGGTGGTTACTATGGCTACACCTTC
CATTRAQGGYYGYTF
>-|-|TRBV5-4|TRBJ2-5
TGTGCCAGCAGCTCACCGACTATTCCGGAGACCCAGTACTTC
CASSSPTIPETQYF
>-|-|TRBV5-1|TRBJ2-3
TGCGCCAGCAGCTTCTCGGTTAACACAGATACGCAGTATTTT
CASSFSVNTDTQYF
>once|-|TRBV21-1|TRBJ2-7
TGTGCCAGCAGCAAAGCCGCCTACGAGCAGTACTTC
CASSKAAYEQYF
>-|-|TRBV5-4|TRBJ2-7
TGTGCCAGCAGCTTGGAAGCGAGGACCTACGAGCAGTACTTC
CASSLEARTYEQYF
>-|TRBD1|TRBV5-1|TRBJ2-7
TGCGCCAGCAGCTTTACTACAGGGGGCTCCTACGAGCAGTACTTC
CASSFTTGGSYEQYF